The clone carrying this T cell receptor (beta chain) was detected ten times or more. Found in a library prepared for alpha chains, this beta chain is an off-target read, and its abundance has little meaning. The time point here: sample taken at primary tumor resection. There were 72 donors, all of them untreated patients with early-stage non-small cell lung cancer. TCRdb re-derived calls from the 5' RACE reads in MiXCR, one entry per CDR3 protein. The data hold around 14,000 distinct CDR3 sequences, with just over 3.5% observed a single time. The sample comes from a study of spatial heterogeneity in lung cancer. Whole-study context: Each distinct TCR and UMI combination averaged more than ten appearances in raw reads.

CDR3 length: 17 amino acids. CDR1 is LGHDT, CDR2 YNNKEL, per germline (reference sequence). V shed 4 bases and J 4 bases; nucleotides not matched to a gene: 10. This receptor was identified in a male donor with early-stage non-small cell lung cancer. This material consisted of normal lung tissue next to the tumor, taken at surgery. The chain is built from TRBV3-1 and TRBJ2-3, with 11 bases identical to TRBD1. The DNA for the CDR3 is TGTGCCAGCAGCCCAGCTTTGGGACAGGGGGGTTCAGATACGCAGTATTTT. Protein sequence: CASSPALGQGGSDTQYF.